These T cell receptor beta chains were read from a single sample in a study of T cells in Graves' hyperthyroidism and ophthalmopathy. One entry per CDR3 protein, called by TCRdb with MiXCR from the multiplex PCR reads. The table has roughly 580,000 distinct CDR3 sequences, roughly 13% seen once. Sequenced input: blood. The receptor source for this set is a young woman with Graves' hyperthyroidism that later progressed to Graves' ophthalmopathy. Each CDR3 is given without its conserved first and last residue. Fields, in order: clone size, J gene, V gene, CDR3 protein. Rows give clone size only sometimes, using once, few, many, or a class for an expanded clone.

NA,TRBJ2-7,TRBV9,ASSPAGIFYEQY
NA,TRBJ1-1,TRBV19,ASSMSLVGEAF
many,TRBJ1-2,TRBV5-1,ASNSPDRGNYGYT
many,TRBJ2-7,TRBV28,ASSSSGQTYEQY
many,TRBJ2-1,TRBV5-1,ASSRRGEPNEQF
NA,TRBJ1-3,TRBV4-1,ASSQEVGNTIY
NA,TRBJ2-1,TRBV27,ASSSLTSGSGNEQF
many,TRBJ2-1,TRBV20-1,SARDRRRNEQF
few,TRBJ1-1,TRBV6-2/TRBV6-3,ASSYSTYTLGGIKAF
many,TRBJ2-3,TRBV24-1,ATSDPEPSTDTQY
NA,TRBJ2-1,TRBV28,ASSTRDRGDEEQF
NA,TRBJ2-2,TRBV24-1,ATLDSGELF
NA,TRBJ2-6,TRBV27,ASSGGSGANVLT
many,TRBJ2-1,TRBV9,ASSVEAGRSNEQF
few,TRBJ1-5,TRBV12-3/TRBV12-4,ASSLTEVQPQH
NA,TRBJ2-1,TRBV5-4,ASSNIAGVIYNEQF
many,TRBJ1-3,TRBV18,ASSPPQVISGNTIY
NA,TRBJ1-6,TRBV9,ASSDRQGNSPLH
NA,TRBJ2-7,TRBV19,ASSIGGGRIHEQY
many,TRBJ1-1,TRBV12-3/TRBV12-4,ASSPPGPAF
many,TRBJ1-2,TRBV28,ASSPSGDYGYT
many,TRBJ2-1,TRBV27,ASKVRIAGGFYNEQF
few,TRBJ1-2,TRBV20-1,SARGSGGNYGYT
NA,TRBJ1-3,TRBV7-8,ASSPSWGQEGNTIY
many,TRBJ1-1,TRBV20-1,SAYGQGSNTEAF
many,TRBJ2-3,TRBV6-6,ASSYGTSPPDTQY
NA,TRBJ2-1,TRBV12-5,ASLGGEQF
many,TRBJ2-5,TRBV20-1,SARDGLAGVETQY
few,TRBJ2-3,TRBV12-3/TRBV12-4,ASSQVVGWAGDTQY
NA,TRBJ2-3,TRBV14,ASSQDRRALAATDTQY
many,TRBJ1-5,TRBV4-1,ASSRVSRGSNQPQH
many,TRBJ1-6,TRBV20-1,SATGQGAVNNSPLH
few,TRBJ2-3,TRBV20-1,SANENTDTQY
many,TRBJ2-2,TRBV30,AWSPQDGELF
many,TRBJ1-2,TRBV7-9,ASSFPENYGYT
few,TRBJ1-3,TRBV19,ASTSVPPGNTIY
many,TRBJ2-1,TRBV7-9,ASSPRLIGGYNEQF
NA,TRBJ2-1,TRBV28,ASSLTSVPNEQF
many,TRBJ1-2,TRBV27,ASSFRDPSRGGYT
many,TRBJ2-7,TRBV7-2,ASSRPGTSGPRSYEQY
many,TRBJ1-5,TRBV19,ASTPTGGNQPQH
NA,TRBJ2-7,TRBV28,ASRWDSTYEQY
many,TRBJ2-1,TRBV7-2,ASRPGSTYNEQF
NA,TRBJ2-3,TRBV6-1,ASRDSAGTDTQY
many,TRBJ2-7,TRBV9,ASSNPRGVAAFHYEQY
many,TRBJ1-3,TRBV2,ASSDIRGGNTIY
many,TRBJ1-5,TRBV20-1,SARDRQTSNQPQH
NA,TRBJ2-5,TRBV12-5,AGGPSGLSSETQY
NA,TRBJ1-1,TRBV5-1,ASSLESFYTEAF
few,TRBJ2-3,TRBV18,ASSPRPGGEDTQY
many,TRBJ2-3,TRBV7-8,ASSQGLLAYTDTQY
NA,TRBJ2-1,TRBV15,ATSPTSGVSYNEQF